The 21 T cell receptor beta chains presented below share a single source sample, sequenced in a study of T cells in Graves' hyperthyroidism and ophthalmopathy. Researchers amplified the TCR beta CDR3 regions from RNA transcripts. The TCR CDR3 first-round RT-PCR relied on the HTBI primer set. TCRdb used MiXCR to reprocess the multiplex PCR reads, holding one entry per CDR3 protein. Counted here are about 360,000 distinct CDR3 sequences, roughly 25% occurring once; the ten biggest clones make up about 73%. The source material was blood. The receptors come from a man aged 45 to 65 with Graves' hyperthyroidism.

As regards this clonotype: Possible read error: a much larger clone is one base away. This chain links TRBV2 with TRBJ2-1; 12 bases line up with TRBD2. The CDR3 is made up of 15 amino acids. Germline CDR1 is SNHLY and CDR2 is FYNNEI. CDR3 DNA sequence: TGTGCCAGCAAGCGGACTAGCGGGGCAGGCGATGAGCAGTCCTTC. Protein sequence: CASKRTSGAGDEQSF.

This clonotype was counted ten times or more. The rearrangement links TRBV28 to TRBJ2-7; possible D gene TRBD1, 6 bases. CDR3 size: 12 residues. With 4 bases removed from V and 5 bases from J, the gap between germline ends came to 9 bases. Germline CDR1 and CDR2: MDHEN and SYDVKM. In DNA form, the CDR3 reads TGTGCCAGCAGTTCCAGGGGTAACGAGCAGTACTTC. Its translation: CASSSRGNEQYF.

This clonotype was observed a handful of times. The gene calls are TRBV12-3 or TRBV12-4 and TRBJ2-5; D is perhaps TRBD2 (5 bases). This CDR3 comprises 15 residues. The V and J ends lost 6 bases and 3 bases respectively, with 17 bases between them. The DNA of the CDR3 is TGTGCCAGCAGCCGGGGTCGAAGTTGGGAAGAGACCCAGTACTTC. Protein product: CASSRGRSWEETQYF.

This sequence joins TRBV5-1 and TRBJ1-4; 8 positions match TRBD1. This CDR3 is 15 amino acids long. V lost 4 bases, J lost 8 bases, and 10 bases stayed unmatched. The germline CDR1 and CDR2 sequences are SGHRS and YFSETQ. Here the CDR3 DNA reads TGCGCCAGCAGCGGGGGACAGGCAAAAGGGGAAAAACTGTTTTTT. This gives the protein CASSGGQAKGEKLFF.

The chain is built from TRBV11-3 and TRBJ2-7; D gene uncertain. Germline CDR1 reads SGHNT; CDR2 reads YENEEA. Trimming removed 2 bases at V and 3 bases at J, with 14 bases between. The CDR3 is 15 amino acids. The CDR3 nucleotides read TGTGCCAGCAGCTTAAGATTGGACCCGAGCTACGAGCAGTACTTC. Amino acid sequence: CASSLRLDPSYEQYF.

The chain uses TRBV6-2 or TRBV6-3 and TRBJ2-3; D might be TRBD1 (5 bases). Per the germline V gene, CDR1 is MNHEY and CDR2 is SVGEGT. The CDR3 is made up of 14 amino acids. Trimming removed 7 bases at V and 1 base at J, with 12 bases between. CDR3 protein: CASILGVRTDTQYF. The CDR3 nucleotides are TGTGCCAGCATTCTAGGGGTGCGCACAGATACGCAGTATTTT.

The rearrangement uses TRBV29-1 and TRBJ2-3; D is unresolved. The V end lost 6 bases, the J end lost 4 bases, and 20 bases lay between the germline ends. In germline, CDR1 is SQVTM, CDR2 ANQGSEA. The CDR3 runs 15 residues. The CDR3 DNA sequence: TGCAGCGTGGAATACAGTTCCGGCCAGGCAGATACGCAGTATTTT. It encodes CSVEYSSGQADTQYF.

This clonotype was picked up many times. V and J are TRBV2 and TRBJ1-1; no clear D. CDR1 and CDR2 (germline): SNHLY, FYNNEI. V dropped 3 bases and J dropped 2 bases, with 7 bases sitting between them. The CDR3 sequence is 13 residues long. The chain's CDR3 is CASSDWSNTEAFF. The CDR3 DNA reads TGTGCCAGCAGTGACTGGAGTAACACTGAAGCTTTCTTT.

This clonotype was counted between two and nine times. The chain recombines TRBV11-3 with TRBJ2-5; 7 bases are a match to TRBD2. Per the germline V gene, CDR1 is SGHNT and CDR2 is YENEEA. V dropped 8 bases and J dropped 2; count of bases not matched to a gene: 5. This CDR3 has 13 amino acids. The DNA of the CDR3 is TGTGCCAGCCGGACGGGACTACAAGAGACCCAGTACTTC. Its protein is CASRTGLQETQYF.

V is TRBV6-2 or TRBV6-3 and J is TRBJ1-1, with TRBD1 matching 8 bases. The germline gives CDR1 MNHEY, CDR2 SVGEGT. V was clipped by 6 bases and J by 1 base; unmatched bases: 7. This CDR3 contains 15 residues. CDR3 residues: CASSKPGQENTEAFF. As DNA, the CDR3 is TGTGCCAGCAGCAAGCCGGGACAGGAGAACACTGAAGCTTTCTTT.

This clonotype occurred many times. The chain employs TRBV7-9 and TRBJ2-7; possibly TRBD1 for D (6 bases). The CDR3 spans 15 residues. Per the germline V gene, CDR1 is SEHNR and CDR2 is FQNEAQ (reference sequence). Trimming left V 0 bases short and J 1 base short, with 10 bases between. CDR3 region: CASSLALGQSYEQYF. DNA for the CDR3: TGTGCCAGCAGCTTAGCGTTAGGACAGTCCTACGAGCAGTACTTC.

The chain combines TRBV3-1 with TRBJ2-2; D is ambiguous. CDR1 is LGHDT, CDR2 YNNKEL, per germline (reference sequence). V was shortened by 4 bases and J by 0 bases, with 12 bases between the two germline ends. CDR3 length equals 16 residues. CDR3 bases: TGTGCCAGCAGCCTGAGGACCCCCGCGAACACCGGGGAGCTGTTTTTT. Protein sequence: CASSLRTPANTGELFF.

In its sample, this clonotype was seen many times. The J gene is TRBJ2-7, the V gene TRBV28; 10 bases align to TRBD2. Germline V gene lookup returns CDR1 MDHEN and CDR2 SYDVKM. V trimming: 6 bases; J trimming: 4 bases; junction bases outside the gene matches: 3. The length of the CDR3 is 13 residues. The CDR3 DNA follows: TGTGCCAGCAGGGAGCGGGAGGGGTACGAGCAGTACTTC. Protein sequence: CASREREGYEQYF.

CDR3 loop: CASSQGRGPTEAFF. The CDR3 DNA reads as TGTGCCAGCAGCCAAGGGAGGGGGCCCACTGAAGCTTTCTTT. The chain uses TRBV13 and TRBJ1-1; 7 bases are shared with TRBD1. This CDR3 contains 14 residues. Trimming removed 5 bases from V and 4 bases from J; junction bases left unmatched: 7. CDR1 PRHDT and CDR2 FYEKMQ come from the germline V gene (reference sequence).

V and J are TRBV29-1 and TRBJ2-7, with D unresolved. V was clipped by 4 bases and J by 0 bases, with 7 bases between them. There are 12 residues in the CDR3. Germline loops: CDR1 SQVTM, CDR2 ANQGSEA. In DNA form, the CDR3 reads TGCAGCGTTGCGGTGGTCTCCTACGAGCAGTACTTC. Protein sequence: CSVAVVSYEQYF.

The gene calls are TRBV9 and TRBJ2-7; 9 bases are a match to TRBD1. The CDR3 has 14 residues. The trim removed 0 bases at V and 3 bases at J, leaving 1 base unmatched. Germline assignment: CDR1 SGDLS and CDR2 YYNGEE. CDR3 sequence (DNA): TGTGCCAGCAGCGTAGCGACAGGGGGCTACGAGCAGTACTTC. The encoded protein is CASSVATGGYEQYF.

The CDR3 protein is CSVHYPGGGPYEQYF. In nucleotides, the CDR3 is TGCAGCGTCCATTACCCCGGCGGGGGCCCTTACGAGCAGTACTTC. The genes are TRBV29-1 and TRBJ2-7; perhaps TRBD2 as D (7 bases). The germline CDR1 and CDR2 sequences are SQVTM and ANQGSEA. The CDR3 has 15 amino acids. Trimming took off 6 bases at V and 4 bases at J, with 22 bases between the two ends.

This clonotype has a handful of counts. The chain recombines TRBV28 with TRBJ2-1, with TRBD2 matching over 7 bases. This CDR3 spans 15 amino acids. Germline V lookup: CDR1 MDHEN, CDR2 SYDVKM. V dropped 1 base and J dropped 3; count of bases not matched to a gene: 3. The CDR3 bases are TGTGCCAGCAGTTTATTGGGGGGGGTCTACAATGAGCAGTTCTTC. Translation: CASSLLGGVYNEQFF.

This clonotype was counted a single time. This chain joins TRBV24-1 and TRBJ1-2, with D possibly matching TRBD1 (6 bases). V was clipped by 4 bases and J by 0 bases, with 17 bases between them. The CDR3 runs to 17 residues. Per the germline V gene, CDR1 is KGHDR and CDR2 is SFDVKD. The CDR3 DNA reads as TGTGCCACCAGTGACTCTCCCGGGACAACCCCTAACTATGGCTACACCTTC. It codes for CATSDSPGTTPNYGYTF.

This clonotype was seen ten or more times. The CDR3 coding sequence is TGTGCCAGCAGCCTTAGGACTAGCGGGAGGAGGGCCGTCAATGAGCAGTTCTTC. Amino acid sequence: CASSLRTSGRRAVNEQFF. The genes are TRBV13 and TRBJ2-1, with 14 positions matching TRBD2. With V trimmed by 5 bases and J by 6 bases, 12 bases remained unmatched. The germline V gene encodes CDR1 PRHDT and CDR2 FYEKMQ (reference sequence). The CDR3 runs to 18 residues. The full variable domain, completed using reference TRBV13 and TRBJ2-1, is AAGVIQSPRHLIKEKRETATLKCYPIPRHDTVYWYQQGPGQDPQFLISFYEKMQSDKGSIPDRFSAQQFSDYHSELNMSSLELGDSALYFCASSLRTSGRRAVNEQFFGPGTRLTVL.

A few counts support this clonotype. This sequence joins TRBV28 and TRBJ1-1; D remains unclear. The CDR3 runs 16 residues. Per the germline V gene, CDR1 is MDHEN and CDR2 is SYDVKM. The V gene lost 4 bases and the J gene lost 1 base, with 16 bases spanning the gap. CDR3 region: CASSSSQDVWNTEAFF. The CDR3 nucleotides read TGTGCCAGCAGTTCTTCCCAGGACGTTTGGAACACTGAAGCTTTCTTT.